This TCR beta chain is from a study of hypomethylating agent response in myelodysplastic syndrome (dated by TCRdb to 2020 to 2023). In terms of the full investigation: The hypomethylating agent given was azacitidine in 8 of 11 patients and decitabine in 3 of 11 patients. The cohort included roughly ten male and a couple of female myelodysplastic syndrome patients. Patients had a mean age of about 76 +/- 6.4 years, and a diploid cytogenetic profile was the most common. The mutation found most frequently was TET2, which appeared in 5 of the 11 patients. About five patients did not respond, whereas about 6 responded with either complete response or hematologic improvement. Response was defined as complete response or hematologic improvement, and patients meeting neither criterion were classed as non-responders.

Receptor libraries were prepared by the immunoSEQ multiplex PCR assay. Sequencing was run at survey resolution with two replicates of roughly 200 ng each, for a total of about 400 ng of DNA per sample. Rearranged TCRB sequences in genomic DNA were detected with the hsTCRB kit using multiplex PCR primers targeting V and J genes. In the first PCR, the CDR3 region was amplified for about 31 cycles with the QIAGEN Multiplex PCR Kit. Sample barcodes and Illumina adapters were attached to each replicate during a second PCR lasting about 8 cycles. Pooled libraries were quantified with a QuantStudio 6 and the KAPA library quantification kit. Roughly 15 pM of pooled libraries was sequenced on an Illumina MiSeq using 156-cycle single-end reads and a 15-cycle index read. Turning to the authors' computational methods: Of some 170,000 unique clonotypes, 1.5% to 2% were flagged by VDJdb annotation as previously reported viral-epitope-specific clonotypes. Raw reads were processed into normalized, annotated TCRB repertoires with the immunoSEQ Data Assistant and immunoSEQ Analyzer. BioAnalyzer and version 0.6.5 of the immunarch R package were the tools used for clonotype analysis. Every repertoire was downsampled to the clone count of the smallest repertoire before richness was estimated. Clonotypes were categorized as expanded, contracted or novel by Fisher's exact tests, where a novel clonotype had zero frequency before treatment. Significantly changed CDR3 beta sequences were clustered with GLIPH2 at simulation_depth=1000 and kmer_min_depth=3, and CDR3s shorter than five residues were left out. TCRdb mirrors the immuneACCESS table, restricted to in-frame sequences. Some clones are absent from its copies; in checked studies, under half trace to an unresolved V gene, and the reason for the others is unknown. The V and J calls and clone size come from that table; D and trimming were worked out from the DNA. In this sample the table shows 7,000 or so clones, around 84% of which occur a single time. Of the sample, 16% falls within the top ten clones.

Bulk bone marrow was analyzed, and T-cell subsets were not sorted. Bone marrow from around ten myelodysplastic syndrome patients, collected before and after hypomethylating agent therapy, underwent immunosequencing of the TCR beta CDR3 regions. For longitudinal repertoire tracking, every patient provided one baseline bone marrow and two to three bone marrows collected at different post-treatment timepoints. Genomic DNA was extracted from whole bone marrow, and quality was checked by TapeStation, NanoDrop OneC and PicoGreen assays. As to this clone: Its binding antigen is unknown. No clone much larger than this one lies a single base away; base qualities are absent.

V drops 0 bases and J drops 1 base, leaving 13 bases in between. Per the germline V gene (reference sequence), LNHDA is the CDR1 and SQIVND is the CDR2. The CDR3 goes from the cysteine to the phenylalanine over 17 residues. Of the read, only the CDR3 DNA is kept; its 51 bases are in frame from base 1. Paper-wide results and their limitations: Age matching of healthy control donors to MDS patients was not performed, and the MDS versus healthy comparison could have been impacted by this lack of age matching. Only approximately ten patients were analyzed, so the cohort was small. Novel clonotypes emerged more often in responders, while non-responders showed more contracted clonotypes after treatment. The shared GLIPH2 clusters might recognize novel MDS antigens, but this possibility was not confirmed and requires experimental validation. After treatment with a hypomethylating agent, no significant changes in richness, rarefaction diversity or clonality were seen, whether all patients were considered together or each response group separately.

The chain was built from TRBV19 and TRBJ1-5; the D segment cannot be called with confidence. Sequences were derived from bone marrow, sampled before or after starting hypomethylating agent treatment for myelodysplastic syndrome (not recorded which). The clonotype was recovered from a human donor with myelodysplastic syndrome. Read as DNA, the sequence is TGTGCCAGTAGTATAGATCTCGGAGGGAACAGCAATCAGCCCCAGCATTTT. This yields the protein CASSIDLGGNSNQPQHF.